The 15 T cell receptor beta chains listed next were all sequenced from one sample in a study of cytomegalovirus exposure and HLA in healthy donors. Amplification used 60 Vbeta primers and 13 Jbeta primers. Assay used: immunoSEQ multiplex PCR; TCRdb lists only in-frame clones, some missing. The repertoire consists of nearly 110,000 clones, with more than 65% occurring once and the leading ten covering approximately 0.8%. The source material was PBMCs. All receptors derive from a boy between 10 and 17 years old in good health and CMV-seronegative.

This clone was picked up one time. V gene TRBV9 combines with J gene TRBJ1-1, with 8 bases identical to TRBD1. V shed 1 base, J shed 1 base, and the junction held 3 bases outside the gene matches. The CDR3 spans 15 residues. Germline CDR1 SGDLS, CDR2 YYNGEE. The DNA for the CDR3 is TGTGCCAGCAGCGTAAGGACAGGGCCGAACACTGAAGCTTTCTTT. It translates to CASSVRTGPNTEAFF.

CDR3 in DNA: TGTGCCAGCTCCTCTTATCGGTCAGGGGCCGCTGCTAACTATGGCTACACCTTC. Translated, it gives CASSSYRSGAAANYGYTF. This chain links TRBV28 with TRBJ1-2; tentatively, D is TRBD1 (6 bases). Trimming took off 8 bases at V and 0 bases at J, with 25 bases between the two ends. CDR1 is MDHEN and CDR2 is SYDVKM in the germline V gene. This CDR3 is built from 18 residues.

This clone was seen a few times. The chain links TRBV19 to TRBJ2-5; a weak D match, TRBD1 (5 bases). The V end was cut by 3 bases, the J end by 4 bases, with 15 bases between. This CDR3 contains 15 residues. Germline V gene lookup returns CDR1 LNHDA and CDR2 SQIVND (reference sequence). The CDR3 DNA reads TGTGCCAGTAGTATTGGGGCCGCCACGGGAGAGACCCAGTACTTC. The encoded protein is CASSIGAATGETQYF.

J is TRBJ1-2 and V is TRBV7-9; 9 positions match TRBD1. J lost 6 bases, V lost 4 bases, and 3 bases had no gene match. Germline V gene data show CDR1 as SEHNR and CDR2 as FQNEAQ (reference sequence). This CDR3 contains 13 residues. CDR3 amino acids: CASSYDRGDGYTF. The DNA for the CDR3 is TGTGCCAGCAGCTATGACAGGGGGGATGGCTACACCTTC.

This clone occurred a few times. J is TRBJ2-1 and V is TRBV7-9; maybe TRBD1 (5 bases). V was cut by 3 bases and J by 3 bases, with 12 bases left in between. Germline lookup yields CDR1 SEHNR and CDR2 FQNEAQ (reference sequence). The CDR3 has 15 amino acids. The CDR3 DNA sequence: TGTGCCAGCAGCTTCGCAGGGAACAACTACAATGAGCAGTTCTTC. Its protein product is CASSFAGNNYNEQFF.

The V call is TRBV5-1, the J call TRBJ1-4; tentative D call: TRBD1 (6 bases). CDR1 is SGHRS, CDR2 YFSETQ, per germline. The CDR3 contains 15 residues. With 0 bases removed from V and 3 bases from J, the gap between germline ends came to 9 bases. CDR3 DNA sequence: TGCGCCAGCAGCTTGGGGACAGTTTCTAATGAAAAACTGTTTTTT. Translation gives CASSLGTVSNEKLFF.

CDR3 DNA sequence: TGCGCCAGCAGCTCGGACGGGGACTCTGGAAACACCATATATTTT. Amino acid sequence: CASSSDGDSGNTIYF. The V gene is TRBV5-1, the J gene TRBJ1-3; D gene uncertain. CDR3 length: 15 amino acids. In germline, CDR1 is SGHRS, CDR2 YFSETQ. Trimming pared 3 bases from V and 0 bases from J, leaving 10 bases between.

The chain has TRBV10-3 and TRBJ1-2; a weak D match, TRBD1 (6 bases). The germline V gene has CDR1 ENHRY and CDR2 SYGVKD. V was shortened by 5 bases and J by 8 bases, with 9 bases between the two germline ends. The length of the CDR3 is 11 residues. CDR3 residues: CAISSGEGYTF. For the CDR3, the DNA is TGTGCCATCAGTTCAGGGGAGGGCTACACCTTC.

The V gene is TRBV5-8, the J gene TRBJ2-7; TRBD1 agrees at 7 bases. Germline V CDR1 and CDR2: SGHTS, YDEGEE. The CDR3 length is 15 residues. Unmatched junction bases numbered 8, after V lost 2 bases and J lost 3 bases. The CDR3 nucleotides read TGTGCCAGCAGCTTCGGGACAGCGGTGGGCTACGAGCAGTACTTC. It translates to CASSFGTAVGYEQYF.

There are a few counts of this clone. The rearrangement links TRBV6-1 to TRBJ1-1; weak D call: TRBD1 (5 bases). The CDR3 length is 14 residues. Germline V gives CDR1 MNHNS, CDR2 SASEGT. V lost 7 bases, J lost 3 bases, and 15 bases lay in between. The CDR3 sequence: CASIRLVRDTEAFF. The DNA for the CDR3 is TGTGCCAGCATCCGTCTAGTCAGGGACACTGAAGCTTTCTTT.

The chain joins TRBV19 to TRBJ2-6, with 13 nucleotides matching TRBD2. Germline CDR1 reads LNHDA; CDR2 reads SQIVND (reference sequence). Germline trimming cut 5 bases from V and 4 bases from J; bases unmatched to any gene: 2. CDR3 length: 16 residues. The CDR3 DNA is TGTGCCAGTAGTGGACTAGCGGGAGACGGGGCCAACGTCCTGACTTTC. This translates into CASSGLAGDGANVLTF.

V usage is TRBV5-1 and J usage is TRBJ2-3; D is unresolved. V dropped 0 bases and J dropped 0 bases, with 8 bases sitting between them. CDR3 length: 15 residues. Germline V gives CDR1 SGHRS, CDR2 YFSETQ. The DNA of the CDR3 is TGCGCCAGCAGCTTGGACAGTTCTAGCACAGATACGCAGTATTTT. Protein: CASSLDSSSTDTQYF.

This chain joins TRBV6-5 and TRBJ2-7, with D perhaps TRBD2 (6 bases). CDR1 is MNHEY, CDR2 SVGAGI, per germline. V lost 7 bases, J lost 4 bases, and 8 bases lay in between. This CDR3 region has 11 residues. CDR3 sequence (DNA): TGTGCCAGCATAGGGAGGTACGAGCAGTACTTC. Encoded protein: CASIGRYEQYF.

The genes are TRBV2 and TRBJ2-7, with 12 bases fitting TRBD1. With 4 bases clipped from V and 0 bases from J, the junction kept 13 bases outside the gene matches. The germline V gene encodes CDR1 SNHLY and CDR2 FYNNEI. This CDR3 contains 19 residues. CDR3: CASSAVPGQGAPFSYEQYF. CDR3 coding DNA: TGTGCCAGCAGTGCTGTACCGGGACAGGGGGCTCCCTTCTCCTACGAGCAGTACTTC.

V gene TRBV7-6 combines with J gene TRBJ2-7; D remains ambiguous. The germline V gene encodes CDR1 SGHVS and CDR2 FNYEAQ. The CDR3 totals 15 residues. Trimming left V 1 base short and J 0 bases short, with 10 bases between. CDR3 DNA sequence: TGTGCCAGCAGCTTAGAGCCGGAGACCTCCTACGAGCAGTACTTC. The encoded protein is CASSLEPETSYEQYF.